This T cell receptor beta chain was sequenced in a study of OX40 agonist ivuxolimab in advanced cancers. Across the study: Aged about 23 to 80 with a mean of 60 years, they were approximately 79% male. Partial responses occurred in Three dose-escalation patients, one with hepatocellular carcinoma and two with cutaneous melanoma. Study results and limitations: The study did not work out the antigen specificity of the expanded peripheral T cells. Normalized T-cell clonal expansion was also low in some nonresponders.

The data were produced by immunoSEQ multiplex PCR, yet TCRdb's version contains in-frame clones alone and is incomplete. The table lists 15,000 to 20,000 clones, just over 70% of them singletons. The germline gives CDR1 SGHTA, CDR2 FQGTGA. The V and J ends lost 0 bases and 2 bases respectively, with 7 bases between them. This CDR3 region has 15 residues. Turning to this clone: Its antigen is undetermined.

This sequence originates from an adult with an advanced solid tumor such as melanoma, head and neck, liver or kidney cancer. V and J are TRBV7-3 and TRBJ2-2; D call uncertain. The sequences come from CD4+ or CD8+ T cells sorted from blood, collected in a trial of the OX40 agonist ivuxolimab. The CDR3, as DNA: TGTGCCAGCAGCTTAACCCCCAGAAACACCGGGGAGCTGTTTTTT. Translating gives CASSLTPRNTGELFF.